This TCR beta chain was found in a study of OX40 agonist ivuxolimab in advanced cancers. Study results and caveats: Among T cells, CD8+ cells averaged more expanded clones than CD4+ cells.

Clones were read by immunoSEQ multiplex PCR, and TCRdb kept only the in-frame ones, dropping some. The sample includes over 50,000 clones, around 92% seen only once; the top ten take around 25%. The CDR3 spans 14 residues. From germline, CDR1 is MNHNY and CDR2 SVGAGI (reference sequence). Trimming removed 6 bases at V and 7 bases at J, with 16 bases between. A word on this clone: Antigen specificity is unknown.

The material was CD4+ or CD8+ T cells sorted from blood, obtained in a trial of the OX40 agonist ivuxolimab. This chain uses TRBV6-6 with TRBJ2-1; tentatively, D is TRBD1 or TRBD2 (5 bases each). This receptor was obtained from an adult with an advanced solid tumor such as melanoma, head and neck, liver or kidney cancer. The chain's CDR3 is CASRTGAPGNEQFF. The CDR3 DNA sequence: TGTGCCAGCAGGACCGGGGCCCCAGGGAATGAGCAGTTCTTC.